The sequence of this TCR beta chain was determined in a study of T cell responses to AZD1222 COVID-19 vaccine. TCRdb's copy holds only in-frame clones and misses some; the assay was immunoSEQ multiplex PCR. The sample has 120,000 or so clones, roughly 90% seen once. Germline CDR1 reads LNHDA; CDR2 reads SQIVND (reference sequence). The trim removed 3 bases at V and 6 bases at J, leaving 3 bases unmatched. CDR3 length equals 14 residues. The chain has TRBV19 and TRBJ2-1, with 9 positions matching TRBD2. The source of this sequence is an adult in good health. The sequences come from peripheral blood, collected on day 0 of AZD1222 vaccination. Written as DNA, the CDR3 is TGTGCCAGTAGTATTATTAGCGGGAGCAATGAGCAGTTCTTC. It encodes CASSIISGSNEQFF. The full variable domain, with the rest looked up from reference TRBV19 and TRBJ2-1, is DGGITQSPKYLFRKEGQNVTLSCEQNLNHDAMYWYRQDPGQGLRLIYYSQIVNDFQKGDIAEGYSVSREKKESFPLTVTSAQKNPTAFYLCASSIISGSNEQFFGPGTRLTVL.